Shown below are 2 T cell receptor beta chains from a single sample sequenced in a study of blood T cell repertoires in COVID-19. Measured with immunoSEQ multiplex PCR; TCRdb has only the in-frame clones, and not every one. The repertoire has 490,000 or so clones, roughly 90% of them found once; the top ten carry approximately 1.8%. The sample taken for sequencing was PBMCs or T cells enriched from blood (not recorded which). These receptors all come from a woman aged 35 to 49 who had recovered from COVID-19.

This chain connects TRBV5-4 to TRBJ2-1; TRBD2 agrees at 9 bases. V shed 4 bases and J 5 bases; nucleotides not matched to a gene: 1. The CDR3 consists of 13 residues. The germline V gene encodes CDR1 SGHNT and CDR2 YYREEE (reference sequence). CDR3 nucleotides: TGTGCCAGCAGCGGCGGGAGGGACAATGAGCAGTTCTTC. It is translated as CASSGGRDNEQFF.

In DNA form, the CDR3 reads TGTGCCACCAGCCCCCAGGGCAATGAGCAGTTCTTC. As protein: CATSPQGNEQFF. The chain uses TRBV15 and TRBJ2-1; possible D gene TRBD1, 5 bases. Between the trimmed V and J ends, which lost 5 bases and 6 bases, there was a span of 8 bases. This CDR3 is built from 12 residues. Per the germline V gene, CDR1 is LNHNV and CDR2 is YYDKDF (reference sequence).